This T cell receptor (beta chain) is drawn from a study of CD8+CD57+ T cells in acquired aplastic anemia. Study in general: Mean DNA quantity obtained from sorted CD4+ and CD8+ cells was 2.5 to 4 ug. Broader study findings: Common to patients and controls were 25 to 30 CD8+ CDR3 sequences.

This clonotype was counted at least ten times. Its antigen is still unknown. The CDR3 loop spans 14 amino acids. Germline CDR1 reads LGHDT; CDR2 reads YNNKEL (reference sequence). The ends were cut back, 3 bases at V and 0 bases at J, with 9 bases in the middle. The use of genomic DNA as template underpinned the TCR beta VDJ and CDR3 profiling. One entry per CDR3 protein, called by TCRdb with MiXCR from the reads. The data hold more than 95,000 distinct CDR3 sequences, with 40% observed a single time. By flow cytometry, patients selected for sequencing had shown an expansion of CD8+CD57+ cells. Severe acquired aplastic anemia was present in all patients. No therapy was given to patients before blood sampling.

This clonotype was obtained from a human donor with aplastic anemia. The chain carries TRBV3-1 and TRBJ2-7, with no clear D. Material: sorted CD4+, CD8+, or CD8+CD57+ T cells (not recorded which) from PBMCs. The CDR3 nucleotides read TGTGCCAGCAGCCAGGGGTGGAGCTCCTACGAGCAGTACTTC. Encoded protein: CASSQGWSSYEQYF.